This is a list of T cell receptor beta chains from one sample in a study of CD8+ T cells in alopecia areata. Method: immunoSEQ multiplex PCR; TCRdb's copy keeps in-frame clones and lacks some. The repertoire includes roughly 40,000 clones, less than 55% of them detected once, and approximately 1.8% sits in the top ten. Sequencing was carried out using CD4+ Tregs sorted from blood. The receptors stem from a human donor with alopecia areata. Each CDR3 is given with its conserved first and last residue. Each record gives: clone size, D gene, J gene, V gene, CDR3 protein, CDR3 DNA. The D gene is left open where the match is weak. Clone sizes are given selectively: once, few, many, or a class where the clone is expanded.

size: -; D: TRBD1; J: TRBJ1-2; V: TRBV18; CDR3: CASSPLDRAYGYTF; DNA: TGTGCCAGCTCGCCCCTGGACAGGGCTTATGGCTACACCTTC
size: -; D: -; J: TRBJ2-7; V: TRBV18; CDR3: CASSPGGFQYEQYF; DNA: TGTGCCAGCTCACCAGGGGGGTTTCAGTACGAGCAGTACTTC
size: few; D: TRBD2; J: TRBJ2-4; V: TRBV6-1; CDR3: CASLGGLLAGGIHF; DNA: TGTGCCAGTCTAGGGGGGTTACTAGCGGGAGGCATCCACTTC
size: -; D: -; J: TRBJ1-4; V: TRBV7-2; CDR3: CASSYDEKLFF; DNA: TGTGCCAGCAGTTATGATGAAAAACTGTTTTTT
size: -; D: TRBD1; J: TRBJ2-5; V: TRBV15; CDR3: CATSFGDSETQYF; DNA: TGTGCCACGTCTTTCGGGGACAGTGAGACCCAGTACTTC
size: -; D: -; J: TRBJ2-1; V: TRBV5-1; CDR3: CASSLFRAPGDNEQFF; DNA: TGCGCCAGCAGCTTGTTTCGGGCCCCTGGGGACAATGAGCAGTTCTTC
size: -; D: -; J: TRBJ1-5; V: TRBV6-6; CDR3: CASSQGSSNQPQHF; DNA: TGTGCCAGCAGCCAGGGATCTAGCAATCAGCCCCAGCATTTT
size: -; D: TRBD1; J: TRBJ2-1; V: TRBV6-1; CDR3: CASSEGTGGLGYNEQFF; DNA: TGTGCCAGCAGTGAAGGAACAGGGGGCCTGGGATACAATGAGCAGTTCTTC
size: -; D: -; J: TRBJ1-1; V: TRBV2; CDR3: CASSDISPLNTEAFF; DNA: TGTGCCAGCAGTGACATTTCGCCCCTGAACACTGAAGCTTTCTTT
size: -; D: TRBD1; J: TRBJ2-7; V: TRBV7-8; CDR3: CASSLAGTVRHEQYF; DNA: TGTGCCAGCAGCTTAGCGGGGACAGTCCGCCACGAGCAGTACTTC
size: -; D: TRBD1; J: TRBJ2-1; V: TRBV4-3; CDR3: CASSQAPTGNNEQFF; DNA: TGCGCCAGCAGCCAGGCTCCGACAGGGAACAATGAGCAGTTCTTC
size: -; D: TRBD1; J: TRBJ1-5; V: TRBV9; CDR3: CASSASGGSNQPQHF; DNA: TGTGCCAGCAGCGCTTCAGGGGGTAGCAATCAGCCCCAGCATTTT
size: -; D: TRBD1; J: TRBJ1-6; V: TRBV2; CDR3: CASSKGQPANSPLHF; DNA: TGTGCCAGCAGTAAGGGACAGCCTGCCAATTCACCCCTCCACTTT
size: -; D: TRBD2; J: TRBJ2-1; V: TRBV5-4; CDR3: CASSFRLAGVNEQFF; DNA: TGTGCCAGCAGCTTCAGACTAGCGGGAGTCAATGAGCAGTTCTTC
size: medium-sized; D: -; J: TRBJ2-7; V: TRBV7-2; CDR3: CASRVTGTETYEQYF; DNA: TGTGCCAGCAGGGTCACCGGGACTGAGACCTACGAGCAGTACTTC
size: few; D: -; J: TRBJ2-1; V: TRBV7-2; CDR3: CASSPGIEQFF; DNA: TGTGCCAGCAGCCCAGGGATTGAGCAGTTCTTC
size: once; D: TRBD1; J: TRBJ1-1; V: TRBV7-9; CDR3: CASSTYTGQTNTEAFF; DNA: TGTGCCAGCAGCACGTATACGGGACAGACGAACACTGAAGCTTTCTTT
size: -; D: -; J: TRBJ1-2; V: TRBV11-2; CDR3: CASSYLGVSNYGYTF; DNA: TGTGCCAGCAGCTACCTAGGCGTCTCTAACTATGGCTACACCTTC
size: -; D: -; J: TRBJ1-1; V: TRBV4-3; CDR3: CASSQETLRGTEAFF; DNA: TGCGCCAGCAGCCAAGAGACACTTCGGGGCACTGAAGCTTTCTTT
size: -; D: TRBD2; J: TRBJ2-7; V: TRBV5-1; CDR3: CASSITPPVAGETYEQYF; DNA: TGCGCCAGCAGCATAACACCCCCAGTAGCGGGGGAAACCTACGAGCAGTACTTC
size: -; D: -; J: TRBJ2-1; V: TRBV5-1; CDR3: CASSLGGAQNEQFF; DNA: TGCGCCAGCAGCTTGGGAGGAGCTCAAAATGAGCAGTTCTTC
size: -; D: -; J: TRBJ2-7; V: TRBV4-2; CDR3: CASRNRDGEQYF; DNA: TGTGCCAGCAGAAACAGGGATGGGGAGCAGTACTTC
size: once; D: TRBD1; J: TRBJ1-2; V: TRBV6-5; CDR3: CASKGALANYGYTF; DNA: TGTGCCAGCAAGGGGGCATTAGCTAACTATGGCTACACCTTC
size: -; D: -; J: TRBJ2-3; V: TRBV27; CDR3: CASSLWSNTDTQYF; DNA: TGTGCCAGCAGTTTGTGGTCAAACACAGATACGCAGTATTTT
size: -; D: -; J: TRBJ2-3; V: TRBV28; CDR3: CASSSLYRDSKFTDTQYF; DNA: TGTGCCAGCAGTTCCCTATACCGGGACTCGAAATTCACAGATACGCAGTATTTT
size: -; D: -; J: TRBJ2-4; V: TRBV5-6; CDR3: CASSVTGAKNIQYF; DNA: TGTGCCAGCAGCGTAACAGGAGCCAAAAACATTCAGTACTTC
size: -; D: -; J: TRBJ2-6; V: TRBV4-2; CDR3: CASSQEWDSGANVLTF; DNA: TGTGCCAGCAGCCAAGAGTGGGACTCTGGGGCCAACGTCCTGACTTTC
size: medium-sized; D: -; J: TRBJ1-2; V: TRBV7-9; CDR3: CASSPDPYGYTF; DNA: TGTGCCAGCAGCCCAGACCCTTATGGCTACACCTTC